What follows are 7 T cell receptor beta chains derived from one specimen sequenced in a study of blood T cell repertoires in COVID-19 (dated by TCRdb to 2018 to 2020). Preparation of the library involved the immunoSEQ multiplex PCR assay. TCRdb took over this immuneACCESS table, retaining in-frame rearrangements with V and J assigned. Such tables are incomplete; in checked studies, under half of the missing clones stem from an unresolved V gene, and the remainder is unexplained. The sample table contains a few hundred thousand clones; only one count was recorded for 80% to 90% of them. The top ten clones comprise around 2.2% of the sample. The sequenced sample consisted of PBMCs or T cells enriched from blood (not recorded which). Every receptor here comes from a young man who had recovered from COVID-19.

This clone has only a few counts. The V gene is TRBV5-4, the J gene TRBJ2-3; D perhaps matches TRBD1 (5 bases). The V gene's germline CDR1 is SGHNT and CDR2 YYREEE (reference sequence). V dropped 1 base and J dropped 0 bases, with 9 bases sitting between them. The CDR3 extends over 15 amino acids. The CDR3: CASSLNDRSTDTQYF. CDR3 DNA: TGTGCCAGCAGCTTGAACGACAGAAGCACAGATACGCAGTATTTT.

The V call is TRBV7-3, the J call TRBJ2-2; D possibly corresponds to TRBD2 (5 bases). Trimming cost V 4 bases and J 6 bases, with 9 bases left between them. Germline CDR1 is SGHTA and CDR2 is FQGTGA. The CDR3 runs to 13 residues. The CDR3 reads CASSSTSAGELFF. The CDR3 DNA follows: TGTGCCAGCAGCTCTACTAGTGCCGGGGAGCTGTTTTTT.

The genes are TRBV6-5 and TRBJ1-5; 7 bases are a match to TRBD1. Germline lookup yields CDR1 MNHEY and CDR2 SVGAGI. Trimming removed 5 bases from V and 0 bases from J; junction bases left unmatched: 4. The CDR3 runs to 15 residues. CDR3 amino acids: CASSPTGVSNQPQHF. The CDR3 bases are TGTGCCAGCAGTCCAACAGGGGTTAGCAATCAGCCCCAGCATTTT.

This sequence joins TRBV27 and TRBJ2-7, with TRBD1 matching over 9 bases. There are 17 residues in the CDR3. CDR1 is MNHEY and CDR2 is SMNVEV in the germline V gene (reference sequence). The V gene end was trimmed by 2 bases and the J gene end by 2 bases; junction bases not matched to a gene: 10. CDR3 coding DNA: TGTGCCAGCAGTTTACGCCGGGACAGGGCCTTCCCCTACGAGCAGTACTTC. Translation: CASSLRRDRAFPYEQYF.

This sequence joins TRBV6-5 and TRBJ1-1; D is perhaps TRBD1 (6 bases). Looked up from germline, CDR1 is MNHEY and CDR2 is SVGAGI. The CDR3 contains 15 residues. Trimming removed 5 bases from V and 1 base from J, with 14 bases in between. In DNA, the CDR3 is TGTGCCAGCAGTACGTACAGGGTTAAGAACACTGAAGCTTTCTTT. It translates to CASSTYRVKNTEAFF.

V and J are TRBV4-1 and TRBJ1-1, with D possibly matching TRBD1 (5 bases). The germline V and J ends were trimmed by 0 bases and 5 bases, with 10 bases remaining between them. The CDR3 contains 14 residues. The germline CDR1 and CDR2 sequences are MGHRA and YSYEKL. DNA for the CDR3: TGCGCCAGCAGCCAAGACCCAGGGCGGACTGAAGCTTTCTTT. It encodes CASSQDPGRTEAFF.

This chain uses TRBV5-1 with TRBJ1-1, with 10 nucleotides matching TRBD1. After removal of 4 bases from V and 9 bases from J, the junction contained 12 bases not matched to a gene. The germline CDR1 and CDR2 sequences are SGHRS and YFSETQ. The CDR3 totals 15 residues. CDR3 region: CASSPQEPTGGKAFF. CDR3 in DNA: TGCGCCAGCAGCCCCCAAGAGCCGACAGGGGGCAAAGCTTTCTTT.